These 14 T cell receptor beta chains were sequenced from one sample in a study of graft-versus-host responses after intestinal transplantation. Only in-frame clones appear in the TCRdb table, and some are missing; sequencing was by immunoSEQ multiplex PCR. The sample has over 75,000 clones; over 75% are singletons. These receptors' targets are unknown. Sequences were derived from unstimulated CD8+ T cells sorted from spleen or lymph node cells, sampled before transplant. The receptors were gathered from a human donor who was the organ donor for an intestinal transplant.

As concerns this clone: Other DNA sequences in this specimen translate into the identical CDR3. This chain joins TRBV7-3 and TRBJ2-7; D possibly corresponds to TRBD1 (7 bases). Germline CDR1 is SGHTA and CDR2 is FQGTGA. Trimming removed 5 bases at V and 5 bases at J, with 13 bases between. The CDR3 consists of 13 residues. CDR3 sequence reads: CASSLGGGHEQYF. In DNA form, the CDR3 reads TGTGCCAGCAGCCTTGGAGGGGGCCACGAGCAGTACTTC.

This clone was counted a single time. As DNA, the CDR3 is TGTGCCAGCAGCTTATCTCCGGGTTGGCACTATGGCTACACCTTC. It translates to CASSLSPGWHYGYTF. This rearrangement joins TRBV7-9 to TRBJ1-2; D is unresolved. Germline CDR1 and CDR2: SEHNR and FQNEAQ (reference sequence). The V gene lost 2 bases and the J gene lost 3 bases, with 13 bases spanning the gap. The CDR3 extends over 15 amino acids.

Notes on this clone: The sample carries other DNA sequences with the same CDR3. V usage is TRBV20-1 and J usage is TRBJ1-1; D remains unclear. Germline CDR1 and CDR2: DFQATT and SNEGSKA (reference sequence). This CDR3 comprises 11 residues. Between the trimmed V and J ends, which lost 0 bases and 2 bases, there was a span of 1 base. The CDR3 loop reads CSARDNTEAFF. The CDR3 coding sequence is TGCAGTGCTAGAGACAACACTGAAGCTTTCTTT.

The chain has TRBV5-1 and TRBJ2-7; D remains unclear. V was clipped by 0 bases and J by 5 bases, with 6 bases between them. Germline loops: CDR1 SGHRS, CDR2 YFSETQ. The CDR3 length is 12 residues. CDR3 nucleotides: TGCGCCAGCAGCTTGGACAGACACGAGCAGTACTTC. Protein: CASSLDRHEQYF. Drawing the rest from reference TRBV5-1 and TRBJ2-7, the complete variable domain is KAGVTQTPRYLIKTRGQQVTLSCSPISGHRSVSWYQQTPGQGLQFLFEYFSETQRNKGNFPGRFSGRQFSNSRSEMNVSTLELGDSALYLCASSLDRHEQYFGPGTRLTVT.

Turning to this clone: Other DNA sequences within the sample encode an identical CDR3. V is TRBV27 and J is TRBJ2-1; 9 bases line up with TRBD2. This CDR3 is built from 15 residues. CDR1 MNHEY and CDR2 SMNVEV come from the germline V gene (reference sequence). Losses at the gene ends were 4 bases for V and 4 bases for J; bases not matched to a gene: 5. CDR3 region: CASSWGGGGYNEQFF. DNA of the CDR3: TGTGCCAGCAGTTGGGGCGGGGGGGGGTACAATGAGCAGTTCTTC.

This sequence joins TRBV28 and TRBJ2-7; 8 bases line up with TRBD2. The V segment lost 2 bases and the J segment 1 base; nucleotides outside the gene matches: 7. Germline V gives CDR1 MDHEN, CDR2 SYDVKM. This CDR3 has 16 amino acids. The CDR3 nucleotides are TGTGCCAGCAGTTTAGGGAGCGGGGGAGCTTCCTACGAGCAGTACTTC. It encodes CASSLGSGGASYEQYF. The full variable domain, its missing parts supplied by reference TRBV28 and TRBJ2-7, is DVKVTQSSRYLVKRTGEKVFLECVQDMDHENMFWYRQDPGLGLRLIYFSYDVKMKEKGDIPEGYSVSREKKERFSLILESASTNQTSMYLCASSLGSGGASYEQYFGPGTRLTVT.

The chain combines TRBV28 with TRBJ2-1; D not resolved. The CDR3 consists of 16 residues. Trimming removed 8 bases from V and 0 bases from J, with 17 bases in between. CDR1 and CDR2 from the germline V gene are MDHEN and SYDVKM. The CDR3 coding sequence is TGTGCCAGCTTTACCCCCGAGGTCAGCTCCTACAATGAGCAGTTCTTC. Its protein is CASFTPEVSSYNEQFF.

This chain joins TRBV6-1 and TRBJ2-1; possibly TRBD1 or TRBD2 for D (5 bases each). This CDR3 is built from 15 residues. V dropped 3 bases and J dropped 1 base, with 10 bases sitting between them. The germline V gene has CDR1 MNHNS and CDR2 SASEGT. The DNA of the CDR3 is TGTGCCAGCAGTGACGGGGCAGGATCCTACAATGAGCAGTTCTTC. Translating gives CASSDGAGSYNEQFF.

The V call is TRBV9, the J call TRBJ2-2; 9 bases match TRBD2. Losses at the gene ends were 4 bases for V and 5 bases for J; bases not matched to a gene: 12. This CDR3 spans 17 amino acids. Germline values: CDR1 SGDLS, CDR2 YYNGEE. DNA for the CDR3: TGTGCCAGCAGCTCTACACCGGGACTAGCTATAACCGGGGAGCTGTTTTTT. It specifies CASSSTPGLAITGELFF.

The CDR3 region is CSVTDSGTAQVTGELFF. CDR3 nucleotide sequence: TGCAGCGTGACTGACAGTGGGACAGCTCAAGTCACCGGGGAGCTGTTTTTT. The chain has TRBV29-1 and TRBJ2-2, with TRBD1 matching over 7 bases. Per the germline V gene, CDR1 is SQVTM and CDR2 is ANQGSEA. V gave up 6 bases and J gave up 4 bases; unmatched junction bases: 17. The CDR3 extends over 17 amino acids.

The V and J genes are TRBV5-6 and TRBJ1-2; D call uncertain. Germline CDR1 SGHDT, CDR2 YYEEEE. The V end was cut by 2 bases, the J end by 2 bases, with 10 bases between. This CDR3 has 14 amino acids. CDR3 residues: CASSLGRSNYGYTF. DNA of the CDR3: TGTGCCAGCAGCTTAGGCAGATCCAACTATGGCTACACCTTC.

This chain joins TRBV15 and TRBJ2-2; D is undetermined. The CDR3 is 13 residues long. V gave up 2 bases and J gave up 7 bases, with 8 bases separating them. Germline CDR1 LNHNV, CDR2 YYDKDF (reference sequence). CDR3 bases: TGTGCCACCAGCAGAAGTGTCAGCGGGGAGCTGTTTTTT. Translation gives CATSRSVSGELFF.

The V gene is TRBV10-3, the J gene TRBJ1-2; maybe TRBD1 (6 bases). This CDR3 contains 15 residues. Germline CDR1 is ENHRY and CDR2 is SYGVKD. V lost 0 bases, J lost 3 bases, and 11 bases lay in between. Written as DNA, the CDR3 is TGTGCCATCAGTGAGTCTGGGGGCGTTTACTATGGCTACACCTTC. This encodes CAISESGGVYYGYTF.

On this clone itself: This specimen includes other DNA sequences encoding the same CDR3. The chain recombines TRBV2 with TRBJ2-1; 11 bases map to TRBD2. The V gene end was trimmed by 8 bases and the J gene end by 2 bases; junction bases not matched to a gene: 11. The germline gives CDR1 SNHLY, CDR2 FYNNEI. This CDR3 comprises 17 residues. CDR3 residues: CASPPLAGGPTYNEQFF. The CDR3 nucleotides are TGTGCCAGCCCCCCTCTAGCGGGGGGACCAACCTACAATGAGCAGTTCTTC. The full variable domain, rest sourced from reference TRBV2 and TRBJ2-1, is EPEVTQTPSHQVTQMGQEVILRCVPISNHLYFYWYRQILGQKVEFLVSFYNNEISEKSEIFDDQFSVERPDGSNFTLKIRSTKLEDSAMYFCASPPLAGGPTYNEQFFGPGTRLTVL.